Each of the 27 T cell receptor beta chains below was sequenced from the same sample in a study of identical twins. TCRdb reprocessed the 5' RACE reads via MiXCR and lists one record per CDR3 protein. The sample yields fewer than 450,000 distinct CDR3 sequences, approximately 10% seen once. The material sequenced was naive T cells sorted from blood. These receptors came from a woman aged 50 to 60 in good health.

This clonotype was seen repeatedly, ten times or more. CDR3 amino acids: CASSLGLAGIGETQYF. CDR3 DNA: TGCGCCAGCAGTTTAGGACTAGCGGGAATTGGAGAGACCCAGTACTTC. The J gene is TRBJ2-5, the V gene TRBV10-2; TRBD2 agrees at 12 bases. CDR3 length equals 16 residues. Germline trimming cut 5 bases from V and 4 bases from J; bases unmatched to any gene: 8. Looked up from germline, CDR1 is WSHSY and CDR2 is SAAADI.

This clonotype was found many times. The genes are TRBV18 and TRBJ2-6, with D perhaps matching TRBD2 (5 bases). The CDR3 loop spans 13 amino acids. The V end lost 6 bases, the J end lost 12 bases, and 15 bases lay between the germline ends. The germline gives CDR1 KGHSH, CDR2 LQKENI. This CDR3 reads CASSRDGMGVLTF. DNA of the CDR3: TGTGCCAGCTCTCGAGACGGGATGGGCGTCCTGACTTTC.

This clonotype has a handful of counts. The rearrangement links TRBV14 to TRBJ2-3; D may match TRBD1 or TRBD2 (5 bases each). Between the trimmed V and J ends, which lost 1 base and 4 bases, there was a span of 15 bases. There are 16 residues in the CDR3. From germline, CDR1 is SGHDN and CDR2 FVKESK. CDR3 in amino acids: CASSQVSGPGADTQYF. The CDR3, as DNA: TGTGCCAGCAGCCAAGTTTCGGGACCTGGGGCAGATACGCAGTATTTT.

This clonotype was recorded a few times. The V gene is TRBV5-1, the J gene TRBJ2-7, with 10 bases aligning to TRBD1. In germline, CDR1 is SGHRS, CDR2 YFSETQ. The V and J ends lost 4 bases and 5 bases, in that order; junction bases with no gene match: 9. The CDR3 is 15 amino acids. CDR3 loop: CASSPRGQGSDEQYF. The CDR3 nucleotides are TGCGCCAGCAGCCCGAGGGGACAGGGGAGTGACGAGCAGTACTTC.

This chain connects TRBV24-1 to TRBJ2-3; D is undetermined. The V gene's germline CDR1 is KGHDR and CDR2 SFDVKD. The CDR3 loop spans 15 amino acids. With 4 bases removed from V and 2 bases from J, the gap between germline ends came to 12 bases. The CDR3 DNA is TGTGCCACCAGTGAGGGCGGTTTTTCCACAGATACGCAGTATTTT. Its protein product is CATSEGGFSTDTQYF.

The gene calls are TRBV11-3 and TRBJ2-7; D ambiguous. The germline gives CDR1 SGHNT, CDR2 YENEEA. CDR3 size: 12 residues. The CDR3 loop reads CASSSTSSEQYV. CDR3 DNA sequence: TGTGCCAGCAGCTCCACATCCTCCGAGCAGTACGTC.

V is TRBV5-5 and J is TRBJ1-5; the D gene is possibly TRBD1 (5 bases). The CDR3 spans 17 residues. The germline V gene has CDR1 SGHKS and CDR2 YYEKEE (reference sequence). Trimming removed 4 bases from V and 7 bases from J, with 24 bases in between. The CDR3 is CASSRVSGRGPSQPQHF. The CDR3 bases are TGTGCCAGCAGCCGTGTATCGGGAAGGGGTCCATCGCAGCCCCAGCATTTT. The variable domain in full, completed from reference TRBV5-5 and TRBJ1-5, reads DAGVTQSPTHLIKTRGQQVTLRCSPISGHKSVSWYQQVLGQGPQFIFQYYEKEERGRGNFPDRFSARQFPNYSSELNVNALLLGDSALYLCASSRVSGRGPSQPQHFGDGTRLSIL.

This clonotype occurred a few times. The CDR3 bases are TGTGCCAGCACCCTAAGGGGGGACAACGGGGATGAGCAGTTCTTC. Translating gives CASTLRGDNGDEQFF. The J gene is TRBJ2-1, the V gene TRBV11-2; D may be TRBD1 or TRBD2 (6 bases each). V was cut by 7 bases and J by 8 bases, with 21 bases left in between. The CDR3 loop spans 15 amino acids. From germline, CDR1 is SGHAT and CDR2 FQNNGV.

V usage is TRBV5-1 and J usage is TRBJ2-2; no definite D call. This CDR3 comprises 14 residues. Trimming took off 4 bases at V and 10 bases at J, with 17 bases between the two ends. Germline V gene lookup returns CDR1 SGHRS and CDR2 YFSETQ. The CDR3 protein is CASSPSNQEMELFF. CDR3 sequence (DNA): TGCGCCAGCAGCCCTTCGAATCAAGAGATGGAGCTGTTTTTT.

The genes are TRBV28 and TRBJ2-5; D tentatively reads TRBD1 or TRBD2 (5 bases each). CDR1 and CDR2 (germline): MDHEN, SYDVKM. Trimming took 5 bases from V and 5 from J, leaving 18 bases between them. The CDR3 runs to 15 residues. Written as DNA, the CDR3 is TGTGCCAGCAGTCCCGCCTTCGAGTGGGGGGAGACCCAGTACTTC. Amino acids: CASSPAFEWGETQYF.

This clonotype has more than one count but fewer than ten. V and J are TRBV12-3 or TRBV12-4 and TRBJ2-1; D is unresolved. V lost 7 bases, J lost 4 bases, and 8 bases lay in between. The CDR3 has 12 residues. CDR3 in DNA: TGTGCCAGCACCCGAGGTTACAATGAGCAGTTCTTC. Residues: CASTRGYNEQFF.

This clonotype was seen a handful of times. For the CDR3, the DNA is TGTGCCAGCAGTTTTCTGCCCGGGGGCGGGAATCAGCCCCAGCATTTT. This gives the protein CASSFLPGGGNQPQHF. The chain joins TRBV27 to TRBJ1-5; D might be TRBD1 (6 bases). CDR1 and CDR2 from the germline V gene are MNHEY and SMNVEV (reference sequence). CDR3 length: 16 amino acids. Trimming took 3 bases from V and 4 from J, leaving 16 bases between them.

This chain uses TRBV9 with TRBJ1-2; D is undetermined. Between the trimmed V and J ends, which lost 2 bases and 8 bases, there was a span of 13 bases. The CDR3 is 13 residues long. The germline V gene encodes CDR1 SGDLS and CDR2 YYNGEE. The CDR3 sequence is CASSVGVGIGYTF. The CDR3 DNA reads as TGTGCCAGCAGCGTCGGGGTCGGAATCGGCTACACCTTC.

The rearrangement joins TRBV4-2 to TRBJ2-3, with 15 bases identical to TRBD2. Losses at the gene ends were 4 bases for V and 4 bases for J; bases not matched to a gene: 3. Germline V gene sequence: CDR1 LGHNA, CDR2 YNFKEQ. The CDR3 is made up of 16 amino acids. The CDR3 DNA reads TGTGCCAGCAGCCCTGGGACTAGCGGGAGGTCAGATACGCAGTATTTT. Its translation: CASSPGTSGRSDTQYF.

This clonotype occurred a few times. The genes are TRBV14 and TRBJ1-2, with D perhaps TRBD1 (5 bases). Germline CDR1 SGHDN, CDR2 FVKESK. This CDR3 spans 13 amino acids. V lost 4 bases to trimming and J lost 7 bases, with 13 bases between them. CDR3 amino acids: CASSPWGLGGYTF. The CDR3 DNA reads as TGTGCCAGCAGCCCCTGGGGCCTAGGTGGCTACACCTTC.

This clonotype was counted at least ten times. The rearrangement joins TRBV5-1 to TRBJ2-2, with TRBD1 as a possible D gene (6 bases). The CDR3 is made up of 15 amino acids. The germline V and J ends were trimmed by 2 bases and 4 bases, with 12 bases remaining between them. Germline V gives CDR1 SGHRS, CDR2 YFSETQ. The CDR3 coding sequence is TGCGCCAGCAGCTTCAACCAGGGGAGCACCGGGGAGCTGTTTTTT. Its protein product is CASSFNQGSTGELFF.

This clonotype showed up many times. J is TRBJ2-1 and V is TRBV20-1; D unclear. CDR3 length: 11 residues. Germline assignment: CDR1 DFQATT and CDR2 SNEGSKA (reference sequence). Trimming stripped 3 bases from V and 12 bases from J, with 12 bases between. In DNA form, the CDR3 reads TGCAGTGCTAGCGATAGTGCAGGGCAGTTCTTC. It translates to CSASDSAGQFF.

This clonotype has a count of ten or more. V and J are TRBV4-1 and TRBJ2-1, with D tentatively TRBD2 (6 bases). Looked up from germline, CDR1 is MGHRA and CDR2 is YSYEKL. The CDR3 spans 15 residues. The V gene lost 1 base and the J gene lost 4 bases, with 11 bases spanning the gap. CDR3 sequence (DNA): TGCGCCAGCAGCCAAGCTCGGGACTTGTACAATGAGCAGTTCTTC. This codes for CASSQARDLYNEQFF.

V gene TRBV5-1 combines with J gene TRBJ1-2; D uncertain. This CDR3 region has 16 residues. V lost 0 bases and J lost 4, with 16 bases in between. Per germline, CDR1 SGHRS and CDR2 YFSETQ. CDR3 loop: CASSLAAGTRVYGYTF. The CDR3 bases are TGCGCCAGCAGCTTGGCTGCGGGAACCCGGGTCTATGGCTACACCTTC.

The CDR3 sequence: CASSPIPGTVGGYTF. CDR3 DNA sequence: TGCGCCAGCAGCCCAATCCCCGGGACAGTCGGTGGCTACACCTTC. The chain is built from TRBV4-1 and TRBJ1-2; 7 bases are shared with TRBD1. The CDR3 spans 15 residues. The V gene end was trimmed by 4 bases and the J gene end by 7 bases; junction bases not matched to a gene: 12. CDR1 is MGHRA, CDR2 YSYEKL, per germline.

This clonotype was found a few times. The CDR3 loop reads CASSPQGADTEAFF. In DNA form, the CDR3 reads TGTGCCAGCAGCCCCCAGGGGGCGGACACTGAAGCTTTCTTT. This sequence joins TRBV5-6 and TRBJ1-1, with 8 nucleotides matching TRBD1. Germline V lookup: CDR1 SGHDT, CDR2 YYEEEE. V dropped 4 bases and J dropped 3; count of bases not matched to a gene: 5. The CDR3 has 14 residues.

In its sample, this clonotype was seen many times. The chain combines TRBV27 with TRBJ2-1; D is undetermined. Looked up from germline, CDR1 is MNHEY and CDR2 is SMNVEV (reference sequence). V was pared by 6 bases and J by 13 bases, with 7 bases between. The CDR3 consists of 9 residues. The CDR3 loop is CASRGIQFF. Here the CDR3 DNA reads TGTGCCAGCAGGGGGATCCAGTTCTTC.

This rearrangement joins TRBV5-8 to TRBJ2-7; D ambiguous. This CDR3 is 15 amino acids long. V was cut by 0 bases and J by 4 bases, with 14 bases left in between. The V gene's germline CDR1 is SGHTS and CDR2 YDEGEE. The CDR3 coding sequence is TGTGCCAGCAGCTTGGATTTGGGTTTCCCGTACGAGCAGTACGTC. This encodes CASSLDLGFPYEQYV.

The rearrangement uses TRBV27 and TRBJ2-7; perhaps TRBD2 as D (6 bases). The CDR3 sequence is 13 residues long. V lost 5 bases and J 5 bases, leaving 13 bases between the germline ends. Germline CDR1 is MNHEY and CDR2 is SMNVEV (reference sequence). Here the CDR3 reads CASSRGSFHEQYF. CDR3 coding DNA: TGTGCCAGCAGTCGGGGGAGCTTCCACGAGCAGTACTTC.

This clonotype has just a few counts. The V gene is TRBV6-5, the J gene TRBJ2-7, with TRBD2 matching over 8 bases. The CDR3 extends over 16 amino acids. After removal of 6 bases from V and 4 bases from J, the junction contained 14 bases not matched to a gene. Germline assignment: CDR1 MNHEY and CDR2 SVGAGI. CDR3 protein: CASSPTGGQVNYEQYF. In DNA form, the CDR3 reads TGTGCCAGCAGCCCTACGGGGGGGCAGGTAAATTACGAGCAGTACTTC.

This clonotype was observed at least ten times. The chain employs TRBV29-1 and TRBJ2-3; D is unclear. V shed 3 bases and J shed 6 bases, with 13 bases lying between them. The CDR3 is made up of 13 amino acids. Germline CDR1 is SQVTM and CDR2 is ANQGSEA. In DNA form, the CDR3 reads TGCAGCGTTGATGGGGTATTGGGGGATACGCAGTATTTT. Amino acid sequence: CSVDGVLGDTQYF.

The chain is built from TRBV3-1 and TRBJ2-3; D gene unclear. This CDR3 has 12 amino acids. Trimming stripped 4 bases from V and 5 bases from J, with 7 bases between. CDR1 LGHDT and CDR2 YNNKEL come from the germline V gene (reference sequence). The CDR3 DNA reads as TGTGCCAGCAGCCTTCATGGAGATACGCAGTATTTT. It specifies CASSLHGDTQYF.